The following is a T cell receptor (beta chain) sequence with its context. This sample stems from a study of cytomegalovirus exposure and HLA in healthy donors. About the research overall: A previous analysis identified 100 million to 120 million unique TCR beta sequences derived from about 180 million T cells.

The study ran its PCR with 60 Vbeta and 13 Jbeta primers. Assay used: immunoSEQ multiplex PCR; TCRdb lists only in-frame clones, some missing. This sample has some 180,000 clones; around 80% occur once, and the top ten carry under 2%. Sequences were obtained from PBMCs. This sequence originates from a man in his forties in good health and CMV-seropositive.

CDR3 region: CASSREGWGNEKLFF. CDR3 nucleotide sequence: TGTGCCAGCAGTCGGGAGGGGTGGGGTAATGAAAAACTGTTTTTT. The chain couples TRBV6-5 to TRBJ1-4, with D perhaps TRBD1 (5 bases). The CDR3 loop spans 15 amino acids. Germline loops: CDR1 MNHEY, CDR2 SVGAGI. Trimming removed 5 bases at V and 4 bases at J, with 14 bases between.